Listed below are T cell receptor beta chains from one sample, sequenced in a study of shared clonotypes between healthy human individuals. Method: immunoSEQ multiplex PCR; TCRdb's copy keeps in-frame clones and lacks some. The sample consists of some 360,000 clones, 70% to 75% of them appearing once. Source material: memory CD4+ T cells sorted from blood. These receptors all come from a young man in good health. CDR3s include the opening cysteine and the closing phenylalanine or tryptophan.

V	CDR3
TRBV5-1	CASSRNRRGTERNYGYTF
TRBV7-2	CASSPARGAEAYEQYF
TRBV19	CASSIRGLGPYNEQFF
TRBV4-2	CASSPQAGFASYEQYF
TRBV5-1	CASSDGGIASTDTQYF
TRBV4-1	CASSQGNAGGSTDTQYF
TRBV18	CASSLRTSGDNEQFF
TRBV10-3	CAVTARPNTEAFF
TRBV9	CASSVEALADKYNEQFF
TRBV5-5	CASGTGTSGSRLEYF
TRBV5-1	CASSLAGTGGVNEKLFF
TRBV5-1	CASRVTSGTTGELFF
TRBV18	CASSLDREPYGYTF
TRBV9	CASSPSQTSGRNEQFF
TRBV4-3	CASSQEGSMSYNEQFF
TRBV7-8	CASSHLSLQEQFF
TRBV5-5	CASSLNGGGGTDTQYF
TRBV5-1	CASSRTAGPSSYNEQFF
TRBV5-1	CASSLAARVAEAFF
TRBV7-9	CASSKEAGAYNEQFF
TRBV5-1	CASSLDGGSGELFF
TRBV21-1	CASIQRGPTYEQYF
TRBV9	CASSPQGAVISEQYF
TRBV15	CATSRGSETQYF
TRBV28	CASSFQSRQDTQYF
TRBV9	CASSSPSGVNTGELFF
TRBV5-1	CASSPQPSGNTIYF
TRBV28	CASNNQQGKGEQYF
TRBV4-2	CASSQDWKDRTTGELFF
TRBV9	CASSVRSGLNTGELFF
TRBV7-7	CASSPVTGDTGELFF
TRBV10-1	CASSESGMSTQYF
TRBV5-4	CASSLAGGPGNEQFF